These T cell receptor beta chains were read from a single sample in a study of shared clonotypes between healthy human individuals. Measured with immunoSEQ multiplex PCR; TCRdb has only the in-frame clones, and not every one. The sample gives fewer than 650,000 clones, 70% to 80% of which show up once; approximately 13% is in the top ten. Sequencing was done on a sample of PBMCs. Receptors originate from a woman aged 35 to 49 in good health. Some clones in this sample may be carry-over from other donors' samples. Each CDR3 is given without its conserved first and last residue.

cdr3_length v_call cdr3_aa
11 TRBV7-8 ASSLAGPYEQY
13 TRBV7-2 ASSVTGTIAYEQY
14 TRBV4-1 ASSRRGGANNEKLF
15 TRBV7-6 ASSLGAGTTSTDTQY
13 TRBV5-1 ASSLTGRWNYGYT
10 TRBV19 ASSIAGSGYT
13 TRBV15 ATSQDYTLSYEQY
12 TRBV2 ASTLGDWGGEQF
13 TRBV13 ASSFYGSPTDTQY
13 TRBV2 ASRKAGAGNNEQF
13 TRBV5-1 ASSPEAGNGNIQY
12 TRBV28 ASSLVKPPYEQY
9 TRBV28 ASQSTDTQY
12 TRBV28 ASRLGTSSLGYT
11 TRBV18 ASSPGGPQPQH
13 TRBV6-1 ASSERREGLGELF
10 TRBV4-2 ASSQDTRALD
9 TRBV28 ASRQANTIY
12 TRBV7-9 ASGGRETTDTQY
10 TRBV7-9 ASSLGPNTIY